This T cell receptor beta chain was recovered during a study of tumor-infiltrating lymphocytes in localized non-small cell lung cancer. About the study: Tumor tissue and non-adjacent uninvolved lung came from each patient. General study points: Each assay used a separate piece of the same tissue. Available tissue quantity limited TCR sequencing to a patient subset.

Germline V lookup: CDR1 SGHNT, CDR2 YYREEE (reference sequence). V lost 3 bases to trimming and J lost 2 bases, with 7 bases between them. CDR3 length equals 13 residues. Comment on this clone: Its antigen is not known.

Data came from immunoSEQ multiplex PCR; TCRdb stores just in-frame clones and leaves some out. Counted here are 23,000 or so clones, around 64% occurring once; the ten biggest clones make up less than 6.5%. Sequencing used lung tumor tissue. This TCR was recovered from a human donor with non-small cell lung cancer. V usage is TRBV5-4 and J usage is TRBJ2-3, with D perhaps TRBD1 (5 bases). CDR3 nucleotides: TGTGCCAGCAGCTCCAGGGACACAGATACGCAGTATTTT. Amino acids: CASSSRDTDTQYF.